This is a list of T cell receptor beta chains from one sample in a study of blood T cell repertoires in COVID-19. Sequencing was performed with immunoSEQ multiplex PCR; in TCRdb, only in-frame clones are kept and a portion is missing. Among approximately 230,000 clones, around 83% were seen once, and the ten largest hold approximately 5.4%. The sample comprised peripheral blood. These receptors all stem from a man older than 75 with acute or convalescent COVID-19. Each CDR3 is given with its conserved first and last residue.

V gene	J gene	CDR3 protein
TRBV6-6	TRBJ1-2	CASSYGQGAGYGYTF
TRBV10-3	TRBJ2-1	CAISAAGGIEQFF
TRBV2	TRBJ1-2	CASSDVGPPYGYTF
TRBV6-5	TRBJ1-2	CASRYGSAGYGYTF
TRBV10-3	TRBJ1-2	CAISESAADSGYTF
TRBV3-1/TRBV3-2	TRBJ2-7	CASSHGSRLAGANEQYF
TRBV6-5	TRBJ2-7	CASSSAVSSEQYF
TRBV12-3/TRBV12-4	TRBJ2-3	CASRTGQLDTQYF
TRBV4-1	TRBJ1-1	CASSQERVLEAFF
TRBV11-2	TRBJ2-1	CASSFGTMQFF
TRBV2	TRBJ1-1	CASSARMNTEAFF
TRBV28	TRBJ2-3	CASSPTGGGTDTQYF
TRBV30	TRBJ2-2	CAWTPSGGATGELFF
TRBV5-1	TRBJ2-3	CASSADRRGGTDTQYF
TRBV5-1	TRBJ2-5	CASFRRPGGGVQETQYF
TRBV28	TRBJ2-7	CASRKLAPYEQYF
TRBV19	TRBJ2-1	CASRRFGRGAYNEQFF
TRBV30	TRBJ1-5	CAWSSAGGNQPQHF
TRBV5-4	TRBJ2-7	CASSSPRGISYEQYF
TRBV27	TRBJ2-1	CASSRLAVGQGHNEQFF
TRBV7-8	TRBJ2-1	CASSADRDNEQFF
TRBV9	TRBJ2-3	CASSVGRGGQPDTQYF
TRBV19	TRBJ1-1	CASSNTGGPEAFF
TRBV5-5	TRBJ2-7	CASSFRDRAYEQYF
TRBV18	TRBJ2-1	CASSPQEGGALNEQFF
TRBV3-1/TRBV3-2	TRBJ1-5	CASSGAHVNQPQHF
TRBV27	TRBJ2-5	CASSSTIQGTQYF
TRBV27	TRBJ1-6	CASSLGAEISPLHF
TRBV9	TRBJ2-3	CASSVLPGSGTMTDTQYF
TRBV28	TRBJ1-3	CASSLRQGVGNTIYF
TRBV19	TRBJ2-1	CASNDRVVDEQFF
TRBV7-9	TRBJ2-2	CASSRQSNTGELFF
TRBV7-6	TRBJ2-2	CASSLDGRGRTGELFF
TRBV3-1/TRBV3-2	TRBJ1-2	CASSQGRFYGYTF
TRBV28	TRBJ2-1	CASIPSPSGSSYNEQFF
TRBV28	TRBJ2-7	CASSLPPLLVSSYEQYF
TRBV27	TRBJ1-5	CASSLSRDQPQHF